The 27 T cell receptor beta chains below all came from one sample that was sequenced in a study of cytomegalovirus exposure and HLA in healthy donors. Vbeta (60) and Jbeta (13) primers were used in the PCR. The data were produced by immunoSEQ multiplex PCR, yet TCRdb's version contains in-frame clones alone and is incomplete. This sample has roughly 130,000 clones, with more than 65% found just once. Sequencing was performed on PBMCs. The receptors derive from a woman between 18 and 29 years old in good health and CMV-seropositive.

Of note for this clone: This sample includes further DNA sequences coding for the same CDR3. The chain combines TRBV18 with TRBJ1-4, with 9 bases lining up with TRBD1. Germline assignment: CDR1 KGHSH and CDR2 LQKENI. V trimming: 6 bases; J trimming: 5 bases; junction bases outside the gene matches: 4. The CDR3 totals 14 residues. The DNA of the CDR3 is TGTGCCAGCTCGCCGGGACAGGGAAATGAAAAACTGTTTTTT. The encoded protein is CASSPGQGNEKLFF.

The V gene is TRBV19, the J gene TRBJ2-7; 11 bases are shared with TRBD1. Germline CDR1 is LNHDA and CDR2 is SQIVND (reference sequence). V lost 3 bases, J lost 5 bases, and 6 bases stayed unmatched. The CDR3 loop spans 15 amino acids. The CDR3 spells CASSIQGQGVNEQYF. The DNA for the CDR3 is TGTGCCAGTAGTATCCAGGGACAGGGGGTTAACGAGCAGTACTTC.

The chain has TRBV6-5 and TRBJ1-6; D gene ambiguous. Trimming removed 7 bases from V and 9 bases from J, with 10 bases in between. The CDR3 has 12 residues. Germline V gene lookup returns CDR1 MNHEY and CDR2 SVGAGI. The CDR3, as DNA: TGTGCCAGCACAATGGCAGGTTCACCCCTCCACTTT. It codes for CASTMAGSPLHF.

This clone occurred once. The J gene is TRBJ2-2, the V gene TRBV6-5, with D possibly TRBD2 on 6 matching bases. The CDR3 is 14 amino acids. Trimming pared 6 bases from V and 8 bases from J, leaving 16 bases between. CDR1 and CDR2 (germline): MNHEY, SVGAGI. The CDR3 loop is CASSDRLVGGELFF. The DNA of the CDR3 is TGTGCCAGCAGCGACAGACTAGTAGGGGGGGAGCTGTTTTTT.

The chain is built from TRBV7-2 and TRBJ2-7, with TRBD2 matching over 7 bases. The CDR3 has 14 amino acids. Trimming cost V 3 bases and J 4 bases; bases outside gene matches: 6. Germline V gene lookup returns CDR1 SGHTA and CDR2 FQGNSA. The CDR3 DNA reads TGTGCCAGCAGCTTGAGGTTAGCGGGTTACGAGCAGTACTTC. Its protein product is CASSLRLAGYEQYF.

J is TRBJ1-1 and V is TRBV29-1; maybe TRBD1 (5 bases). V lost 3 bases, J lost 5 bases, and 13 bases lay in between. Germline CDR1 is SQVTM and CDR2 is ANQGSEA. The CDR3 contains 13 residues. The CDR3 DNA reads TGCAGCGTTGACGTGGGGGGAGGTACTGAAGCTTTCTTT. It translates to CSVDVGGGTEAFF.

The chain is built from TRBV12-5 and TRBJ1-3, with D unresolved. CDR1 LGHNT and CDR2 FRNRAP come from the germline V gene. V was trimmed by 7 bases and J by 4 bases, leaving 11 bases between them. The CDR3 is 13 amino acids. The CDR3 DNA follows: TGTGCTAGTGATCGCAAGCTCGGAAACACCATATATTTT. This encodes CASDRKLGNTIYF.

The chain carries TRBV7-3 and TRBJ2-3, with TRBD2 matching over 8 bases. Germline trimming cut 3 bases from V and 1 base from J; bases unmatched to any gene: 9. The germline V gene has CDR1 SGHTA and CDR2 FQGTGA. The CDR3 spans 17 residues. The CDR3 loop is CASSFITGTRRTDTQYF. The CDR3 DNA is TGTGCCAGCAGCTTTATAACCGGGACTAGGCGCACAGATACGCAGTATTTT. The full variable domain, its missing parts supplied by reference TRBV7-3 and TRBJ2-3, is GAGVSQTPSNKVTEKGKYVELRCDPISGHTALYWYRQSLGQGPEFLIYFQGTGAADDSGLPNDRFFAVRPEGSVSTLKIQRTERGDSAVYLCASSFITGTRRTDTQYFGPGTRLTVL.

The rearrangement uses TRBV18 and TRBJ2-3; 8 bases align to TRBD2. The CDR3 is made up of 16 amino acids. The junction had 8 bases not matched to a gene; V was cut back by 2 bases and J by 4 bases. Germline V gives CDR1 KGHSH, CDR2 LQKENI. The CDR3 DNA is TGTGCCAGCTCACCAGCGGCGGGGGGAAGCGCAGATACGCAGTATTTT. It codes for CASSPAAGGSADTQYF.

The chain is built from TRBV6-1 and TRBJ2-7; unclear D gene. Germline values: CDR1 MNHNS, CDR2 SASEGT. Trimming stripped 7 bases from V and 3 bases from J, with 10 bases between. This CDR3 has 12 amino acids. CDR3 sequence reads: CASNSDNYEQYF. CDR3 in DNA: TGTGCCAGCAATTCCGACAACTACGAGCAGTACTTC.

This clone occurred once. The chain carries TRBV27 and TRBJ1-3, with D perhaps TRBD1 (5 bases). Trimming cost V 5 bases and J 0 bases, with 11 bases left between them. Per the germline V gene, CDR1 is MNHEY and CDR2 is SMNVEV (reference sequence). This CDR3 is 15 amino acids long. CDR3 sequence reads: CASSVSTDSGNTIYF. The CDR3 DNA reads TGTGCCAGCAGTGTTTCGACAGACTCTGGAAACACCATATATTTT.

The V call is TRBV9, the J call TRBJ2-1; 9 positions match TRBD1. Unmatched junction bases numbered 2, after V lost 0 bases and J lost 4 bases. The germline CDR1 and CDR2 sequences are SGDLS and YYNGEE. There are 15 residues in the CDR3. CDR3 bases: TGTGCCAGCAGCGTAGTGGGACAGGGTTACAATGAGCAGTTCTTC. Translating it yields CASSVVGQGYNEQFF.

V gene TRBV5-4 combines with J gene TRBJ1-6, with TRBD1 matching over 7 bases. Germline V gene lookup returns CDR1 SGHNT and CDR2 YYREEE (reference sequence). This CDR3 has 14 amino acids. The ends lost 1 base at V and 9 bases at J; junction bases unmatched: 4. The CDR3 loop is CASSLQGGSSPLHF. CDR3 sequence (DNA): TGTGCCAGCAGCTTGCAGGGGGGAAGTTCACCCCTCCACTTT. Full variable domain (rest looked up from reference TRBV5-4 and TRBJ1-6): ETGVTQSPTHLIKTRGQQVTLRCSSQSGHNTVSWYQQALGQGPQFIFQYYREEENGRGNFPPRFSGLQFPNYSSELNVNALELDDSALYLCASSLQGGSSPLHFGNGTRLTVT.

V is TRBV15 and J is TRBJ2-1; 7 positions match TRBD1. Trimming at V came to 1 base and at J to 9 bases, leaving 15 bases not matched to a gene. The germline CDR1 and CDR2 sequences are LNHNV and YYDKDF (reference sequence). The CDR3 consists of 17 residues. CDR3 sequence: CATSRGPELDRAAEQFF. In nucleotides, the CDR3 is TGTGCCACCAGCAGAGGTCCCGAACTCGACAGGGCCGCTGAGCAGTTCTTC.

The chain joins TRBV19 to TRBJ2-3; 11 bases align to TRBD1. Trimming at V came to 5 bases and at J to 5 bases, leaving 3 bases not matched to a gene. This CDR3 has 14 amino acids. From germline, CDR1 is LNHDA and CDR2 SQIVND (reference sequence). The CDR3 nucleotides read TGTGCCAGTAGTCCCGGGACAGGGGGAGATACGCAGTATTTT. This encodes CASSPGTGGDTQYF. The full variable domain, in which reference TRBV19 and TRBJ2-3 provide the parts outside the CDR3, is DGGITQSPKYLFRKEGQNVTLSCEQNLNHDAMYWYRQDPGQGLRLIYYSQIVNDFQKGDIAEGYSVSREKKESFPLTVTSAQKNPTAFYLCASSPGTGGDTQYFGPGTRLTVL.

This chain connects TRBV2 to TRBJ2-5, with D tentatively TRBD1 (5 bases). Trimming cost V 6 bases and J 3 bases, with 14 bases left between them. Germline V gene data show CDR1 as SNHLY and CDR2 as FYNNEI. The CDR3 contains 14 residues. The chain's CDR3 is CASSAQEREETQYF. In DNA form, the CDR3 reads TGTGCCAGCAGCGCACAGGAAAGGGAAGAGACCCAGTACTTC.

The CDR3 DNA reads as TGTGCCAGCAGCTCCGTTACTCAGGGAATTAACTATGGCTACACCTTC. Translation gives CASSSVTQGINYGYTF. This chain links TRBV5-6 with TRBJ1-2; tentative D call: TRBD1 (5 bases). The length of the CDR3 is 16 residues. Trimming pared 3 bases from V and 1 base from J, leaving 16 bases between. The germline CDR1 and CDR2 sequences are SGHDT and YYEEEE.

The chain joins TRBV11-2 to TRBJ2-1, with 12 positions matching TRBD2. The CDR3 runs 16 residues. Germline V CDR1 and CDR2: SGHAT, FQNNGV. V lost 3 bases, J lost 4 bases, and 4 bases stayed unmatched. CDR3 loop: CASSFLAGGIYNEQFF. For the CDR3, the DNA is TGTGCCAGCAGCTTCCTAGCGGGGGGGATTTACAATGAGCAGTTCTTC. Full variable domain (missing parts from reference TRBV11-2 and TRBJ2-1): EAGVAQSPRYKIIEKRQSVAFWCNPISGHATLYWYQQILGQGPKLLIQFQNNGVVDDSQLPKDRFSAERLKGVDSTLKIQPAKLEDSAVYLCASSFLAGGIYNEQFFGPGTRLTVL.

The gene calls are TRBV18 and TRBJ1-5, with D unclear. The CDR3 runs to 14 residues. V was pared by 0 bases and J by 7 bases, with 10 bases between. The V gene's germline CDR1 is KGHSH and CDR2 LQKENI. CDR3 in amino acids: CASSPPFTGQPQHF. CDR3 sequence (DNA): TGTGCCAGCTCACCACCGTTCACGGGGCAGCCCCAGCATTTT.

The chain joins TRBV28 to TRBJ2-7, with TRBD1 matching 8 bases. V dropped 7 bases and J dropped 4; count of bases not matched to a gene: 12. Germline V gene lookup returns CDR1 MDHEN and CDR2 SYDVKM. The CDR3 extends over 15 amino acids. The CDR3 nucleotides read TGTGCCAGCACCCCGCACCCAGACAGGGGATACGAGCAGTACTTC. It specifies CASTPHPDRGYEQYF.

The V call is TRBV18, the J call TRBJ1-2, with 7 bases that match TRBD1. This CDR3 comprises 13 residues. J gave up 3 bases and V 4 bases, and 2 bases lay outside the gene matches. The germline V gene has CDR1 KGHSH and CDR2 LQKENI. In nucleotides, the CDR3 is TGTGCCAGCTCACTTGACAGGGACTATGGCTACACCTTC. This translates into CASSLDRDYGYTF.

The CDR3, as DNA: TGTGCCAGCAGTGAAGGCGGGGGGGCGTGGGAGACCCAGTACTTC. As protein: CASSEGGGAWETQYF. The rearrangement links TRBV2 to TRBJ2-5, with TRBD2 identical over 9 bases. Germline trimming cut 1 base from V and 5 bases from J; bases unmatched to any gene: 5. Per germline, CDR1 SNHLY and CDR2 FYNNEI. There are 15 residues in the CDR3.

The chain uses TRBV29-1 and TRBJ2-7; TRBD1 matches at 7 bases. The V gene's germline CDR1 is SQVTM and CDR2 ANQGSEA. Trimming took 7 bases from V and 1 from J; bases not matched to a gene: 10. This CDR3 is built from 14 residues. Written as DNA, the CDR3 is TGCAGCGCACAAGACGGGACAGCTTCCTACGAGCAGTACTTC. Encoded protein: CSAQDGTASYEQYF.

The chain employs TRBV29-1 and TRBJ1-2; 11 nucleotides match TRBD1. With V trimmed by 0 bases and J by 1 base, 7 bases remained unmatched. The CDR3 totals 17 residues. The V gene's germline CDR1 is SQVTM and CDR2 ANQGSEA. The DNA for the CDR3 is TGCAGCGTTGAAGAAATAACCGGGACAGGGGGTAACTATGGCTACACCTTC. This codes for CSVEEITGTGGNYGYTF.

The V call is TRBV12-5, the J call TRBJ2-3; 12 bases agree with TRBD2. J was trimmed by 4 bases and V by 6 bases; bases with no gene match: 11. Germline loops: CDR1 LGHNT, CDR2 FRNRAP. CDR3 size: 17 residues. This chain's CDR3 is CASGFSLLAGGSDTQYF. The CDR3 bases are TGTGCTAGTGGCTTCTCCTTACTAGCGGGGGGATCAGATACGCAGTATTTT. Full variable domain (outside the CDR3, taken from reference TRBV12-5 and TRBJ2-3): DARVTQTPRHKVTEMGQEVTMRCQPILGHNTVFWYRQTMMQGLELLAYFRNRAPLDDSGMPKDRFSAEMPDATLATLKIQPSEPRDSAVYFCASGFSLLAGGSDTQYFGPGTRLTVL.

The chain has TRBV9 and TRBJ2-7, with D perhaps TRBD2 (7 bases). There are 16 residues in the CDR3. Germline values: CDR1 SGDLS, CDR2 YYNGEE. V was shortened by 0 bases and J by 0 bases, with 13 bases between the two germline ends. In DNA form, the CDR3 reads TGTGCCAGCAGCGTAGGGGCGGGGGCGAGCTCCTACGAGCAGTACTTC. Protein sequence: CASSVGAGASSYEQYF. Combining the CDR3 with reference TRBV9 and TRBJ2-7 gives the whole variable domain DSGVTQTPKHLITATGQRVTLRCSPRSGDLSVYWYQQSLDQGLQFLIQYYNGEERAKGNILERFSAQQFPDLHSELNLSSLELGDSALYFCASSVGAGASSYEQYFGPGTRLTVT.

This rearrangement joins TRBV28 to TRBJ2-5; 8 bases agree with TRBD2. CDR3 length: 19 residues. Looked up from germline, CDR1 is MDHEN and CDR2 is SYDVKM. V shed 8 bases, J shed 2 bases, and the junction held 22 bases outside the gene matches. This CDR3 reads CASALPVGGGPPSQETQYF. The CDR3 DNA reads TGTGCCAGCGCACTACCCGTAGGCGGGGGGCCCCCTTCACAAGAGACCCAGTACTTC.